These T cell receptor beta chains were read from a single sample in a study of human T cells and chemical hapten exposure. TCRdb processed the RACE reads anew with MiXCR; each CDR3 protein has one entry. The table includes around 60,000 distinct CDR3 sequences, 5.5% to 7.5% detected once. The source was whole blood, collected in connection with sensitization to the hapten diphenylcyclopropenone (DPC). The receptors here all came from a woman aged 25 to 45 with alopecia areata. Some clones in this sample may be carry-over from other donors' samples. CDR3s include the opening cysteine and the closing phenylalanine or tryptophan. D genes are given only for firm matches. Expanded clones are given a class, and other clones once, few, many or no size at all.

v_gene	d_gene	abundance	j_gene	len	CDR3nt	CDR3aa
TRBV9	NA	few	TRBJ1-1	18	TGTGCCAGCAGCCCCCCCTCCTCGACCGGGACACCGAACACTGAAGCTTTCTTT	CASSPPSSTGTPNTEAFF
TRBV4-1	NA	few	TRBJ1-4	15	TGCGCCAGCAGCCAAGGACAAGGACCAAATGAAAAACTGTTTTTT	CASSQGQGPNEKLFF
TRBV4-1	NA	many	TRBJ1-4	15	TGCGCCAGCAGCCAAGATGGGTTGAATCTTGAAAAACTGTTTTTT	CASSQDGLNLEKLFF
TRBV20-1	NA	many	TRBJ1-1	13	TGCAGTGCTAGAGTCCCACAGGGCACTGAAGCTTTCTTT	CSARVPQGTEAFF
TRBV7-2	TRBD2	many	TRBJ2-3	16	TGTGCCAGCAGCTCGGGACTAGCGGGGCGCACAGATACGCAGTATTTT	CASSSGLAGRTDTQYF
TRBV19	NA	many	TRBJ1-5	14	TGTGCCAGTAGTATACTACAGGAATCCCAGCCCCAGCATTTT	CASSILQESQPQHF
TRBV29-1	TRBD2	many	TRBJ2-2	14	TGCAGCTCAACGGGGGGGGCGAACACCGGGGAGCTGTTTTTT	CSSTGGANTGELFF
TRBV7-8	TRBD1	few	TRBJ1-1	16	TGTGCCAGCAGCTTACGCACAGGGGGCACGAACACTGAAGCTTTCTTT	CASSLRTGGTNTEAFF
TRBV2	TRBD1	many	TRBJ1-5	12	TGTGCCAGAGACAGGGGACTTGAGCCCCAGCATTTT	CARDRGLEPQHF
TRBV27	TRBD1	many	TRBJ2-7	15	TGTGCCAGCAGTTCAGGGGACAGAAGCTCCTACGAGCAGTACTTC	CASSSGDRSSYEQYF
TRBV29-1	TRBD1	many	TRBJ1-6	15	TGCACGAGGGGAAGACAGGGCCCGGCTTTGGACGCCCTCCACTTT	CTRGRQGPALDALHF
TRBV7-6	TRBD1	many	TRBJ1-2	15	TGTGCCAGCAGCTCGCAAAGACAGGGGTTGGGAGGCTACACCTTC	CASSSQRQGLGGYTF
TRBV18	NA	NA	TRBJ1-6	19	TGTGCCAGCTCACTTGGACAGATTGTAGGGAGGTCCTATAATTCACCCCTCCACTTT	CASSLGQIVGRSYNSPLHF
TRBV4-2	NA	many	TRBJ1-4	14	TGTGCCAGCAGCCAAGGAGGCGCGGATGAAAAACTGTTTTTT	CASSQGGADEKLFF
TRBV7-9	TRBD1	NA	TRBJ2-7	16	TGTGCCAGCAGCGCGGGCCGAGGACAGGATGCCTACGAGCAGTACTTC	CASSAGRGQDAYEQYF
TRBV20-1	TRBD2	many	TRBJ2-1	15	TGCAGTGCTAGATTTCTAGCGGGGGACTTAAATGAGCAGTTCTTC	CSARFLAGDLNEQFF
TRBV27	NA	many	TRBJ1-1	15	TGTGCCAGCAGTTTATCAGGGCAGTTGAACACTGAAGCTTTCTTT	CASSLSGQLNTEAFF
TRBV7-2	TRBD1	few	TRBJ2-5	15	TGTGCCAGCAGCCCCAGGACAGGAGCCCAAGAGACCCAGTACTTC	CASSPRTGAQETQYF
TRBV14	NA	many	TRBJ2-3	15	TGTGCCAGCAGCCAACCTGGACTAAGCACAGATACGCAGTATTTT	CASSQPGLSTDTQYF
TRBV19	NA	NA	TRBJ1-1	15	TGTGCCAGTAGTATAGCTCACCCGGGGGACACTGAAGCTTTCTTT	CASSIAHPGDTEAFF
TRBV5-5	NA	many	TRBJ1-3	16	TGTGCCAGCAGTTTGAAGGGGGGTCTCTCTGGAAACACCATATATTTT	CASSLKGGLSGNTIYF
TRBV15	NA	few	TRBJ1-5	13	TGTGCCACCAGCAGGGGGTTCAATCAGCCCCAGCATTTT	CATSRGFNQPQHF
TRBV5-5	NA	medium-sized	TRBJ2-3	14	TGTGCCAGCAGCCTGGAGTACGGGACAGATACGCAGTATTTT	CASSLEYGTDTQYF
TRBV18	NA	few	TRBJ2-2	18	TGTGCCAGCTCACTCTATCAACGGGGACAAACGAACACCGGGGAGCTGTTTTTT	CASSLYQRGQTNTGELFF
TRBV11-2	NA	NA	TRBJ2-1	15	TGTGCCAGCAGCGAACAGGGCCTGGGTCTCAATGAGCAGTTCTTC	CASSEQGLGLNEQFF
TRBV18	NA	many	TRBJ1-4	15	TGTGCCAGCTCACCAGGCAGGGATTCAGGTGAAAAACTGTTTTTT	CASSPGRDSGEKLFF
TRBV11-3	NA	many	TRBJ2-6	18	TGTGCCAGCAGCTTAGATTGGGGCAGGGTATCTGGGGCCAACGTCCTGACTTTC	CASSLDWGRVSGANVLTF
TRBV6-5	NA	many	TRBJ2-5	14	TGTGCCAGCAGTTACTCAGGAGCCCAAGAGACCCAGTACTTC	CASSYSGAQETQYF
TRBV6-6	NA	many	TRBJ1-5	13	TGTGCCAGCAGACGGGACAGCAATCAGCCCCAGCATTTT	CASRRDSNQPQHF
TRBV20-1	TRBD1	many	TRBJ2-2	18	TGCAGTGCTATAAAAACCCCGGGACAGGGCAGTGGGGCCGGGGAGCTGTTTTTT	CSAIKTPGQGSGAGELFF
TRBV2	TRBD1	few	TRBJ1-4	16	TGTGCCAGCAGTGATGGTTTGGGACAGGGTGTCGAAAAACTGTTTTTT	CASSDGLGQGVEKLFF
TRBV6-5	TRBD2	many	TRBJ2-7	18	TGTGCCAGCAGACCTAAAGGCGCTAGCGGGGGGCCGCCCTGGGAGCAGTACTTC	CASRPKGASGGPPWEQYF
TRBV2	NA	many	TRBJ1-5	14	TGTGCCAGCAGTGAATCAAGGGGATATCAGCCCCAGCATTTT	CASSESRGYQPQHF
TRBV6-1	NA	many	TRBJ2-7	14	TGTGCCAGCGGAAGACAGGCCGGTTCCTACGAGCAGTACTTC	CASGRQAGSYEQYF
TRBV19	NA	NA	TRBJ1-5	15	TGTGCCAGTAGTTCCCAGGGAGGAAGCAATCAGCCCCAGCATTTT	CASSSQGGSNQPQHF
TRBV7-2	NA	many	TRBJ1-1	12	TGTGCCAGCAGTTTAGTTGTTGTTCGGCCTTTCTTT	CASSLVVVRPFF
TRBV5-1	TRBD1	few	TRBJ1-1	15	TGCGCCAGCAGCTGGGGGACAGGGCAGAACACTGAAGCTTTCTTT	CASSWGTGQNTEAFF
TRBV10-3	NA	many	TRBJ2-1	12	TGTGCCATCAGTGAGCAAGCTGAATTGGGGTTCTTC	CAISEQAELGFF
TRBV20-1	NA	many	TRBJ1-2	11	TGCAGAGCCGGGACGGACTATGGCTACACCTTC	CRAGTDYGYTF
TRBV5-1	NA	NA	TRBJ2-1	14	TGCGCCAGCAGCTCCAACAGGGCTGACAATGAGCAGTTCTTC	CASSSNRADNEQFF
TRBV7-9	NA	NA	TRBJ2-7	14	TGTGCCAGCCTATCGGGTAACTCCTCCTACGAGCAGTACTTC	CASLSGNSSYEQYF